Each of the 2 T cell receptor beta chains below was sequenced from the same sample in a study of beta chain features in type 1 diabetes. The study, taken as a whole, reports: Type 1 diabetes patients had moderately but significantly shorter TCRB CDR3s in all four CD4+ subsets.

The antigens of these receptors remain unknown. The study reverse transcribed the entire isolated RNA, so it sequenced expressed TCRB transcripts. Method: immunoSEQ multiplex PCR; TCRdb's copy keeps in-frame clones and lacks some. This repertoire shows 300,000 to 350,000 clones, around 8.5% found once; its top ten account for around 1%. The specimen was central memory CD4+ T cells from blood. The receptors derive from a young man with type 1 diabetes.

The CDR3 protein is CAWSLGGRYGYTF. The CDR3 bases are TGTGCCTGGAGTTTGGGGGGCCGCTATGGCTACACCTTC. V is TRBV30 and J is TRBJ1-2; the D gene is possibly TRBD1 (6 bases). The V end was cut by 2 bases, the J end by 4 bases, with 11 bases between. CDR1 is GTSNPN and CDR2 is SVGIG in the germline V gene (reference sequence). The length of the CDR3 is 13 residues.

The chain links TRBV19 to TRBJ2-3; no clear D gene. This CDR3 contains 13 residues. V lost 7 bases, J lost 5 bases, and 13 bases lay in between. In germline, CDR1 is LNHDA, CDR2 SQIVND (reference sequence). The CDR3 here is CASNPRLRDTQYF. In DNA, the CDR3 is TGTGCCAGTAATCCTCGCCTACGAGATACGCAGTATTTT.